This T cell receptor (beta chain) was identified during a study of cytomegalovirus exposure and HLA in healthy donors. A remark on this clone: Antigen: not known.

The germline V gene has CDR1 MGHRA and CDR2 YSYEKL. The CDR3 consists of 13 residues. Trimming removed 3 bases at V and 6 bases at J, with 9 bases between. Study-wide results and limits: Most TCR sequences were uncommon, yet certain public TCRs appeared in many donors.

This table comes from immunoSEQ multiplex PCR, and its TCRdb copy is limited to in-frame clones, with some not included. Of around 190,000 clones listed, roughly 88% are singletons. Sample: PBMCs. This clonotype was obtained from a woman aged 18-29 years in good health and CMV-seronegative. J is TRBJ2-1 and V is TRBV4-1; D remains unclear. The CDR3: CASSHASGNEQFF. Written as DNA, the CDR3 is TGCGCCAGCAGCCACGCATCGGGCAATGAGCAGTTCTTC.